A selection of T cell receptor beta chains follows, all from one sample in a study of blood T cell repertoires in COVID-19. Assay: immunoSEQ multiplex PCR; the TCRdb copy retains only in-frame clones and omits some. The sample lists 200,000 or so clones, about 87% occurring once. Sequenced sample: PBMCs or T cells enriched from blood (not recorded which). The receptors shown here come from a young woman who had recovered from COVID-19. Both conserved end residues are part of each CDR3. D genes are given only for firm matches. The listing skips clone size in some rows; elsewhere it reads once, few, many or a size class.

V	D	size	J	length	CDR3	DNA
TRBV7-9	TRBD2	.	TRBJ2-7	15	CASSFDLAGRYEQYF	TGTGCCAGCAGCTTTGACCTAGCGGGGAGATACGAGCAGTACTTC
TRBV5-1	TRBD1	.	TRBJ2-7	16	CASSLSPRQGYYEQYF	TGCGCCAGCAGCCTATCCCCCAGACAGGGTTACTACGAGCAGTACTTC
TRBV5-5	TRBD2	.	TRBJ2-3	16	CASSSQTSGGPDTQYF	TGTGCCAGCAGCTCTCAGACTAGCGGGGGCCCAGATACGCAGTATTTT
TRBV5-4	.	few	TRBJ1-2	15	CASSLDPGENYGYTF	TGTGCCAGCAGCTTGGATCCAGGGGAGAACTATGGCTACACCTTC
TRBV25-1	.	once	TRBJ2-5	13	CASSEFAAETQYF	TGTGCCAGCAGTGAATTCGCGGCAGAGACCCAGTACTTC
TRBV7-6	TRBD1	.	TRBJ1-6	16	CASSKRDRADNSPLHF	TGTGCCAGCAGCAAACGCGACAGGGCGGATAATTCACCCCTCCACTTT
TRBV5-1	.	.	TRBJ1-3	15	CASRLDSTSGNTIYF	TGCGCCAGCCGACTAGACAGCACCTCTGGAAACACCATATATTTT
TRBV21-1	.	.	TRBJ2-7	16	CASSTNTSGGAYEQYF	TGTGCCAGCAGCACGAATACTAGCGGGGGGGCATACGAGCAGTACTTC
TRBV7-2	TRBD1	.	TRBJ1-1	13	CASSLEGGRGAFF	TGTGCCAGCAGCTTAGAAGGGGGCCGAGGGGCTTTCTTT
TRBV7-6	.	.	TRBJ1-1	15	CASSLGGGMNTEAFF	TGTGCCAGCAGCTTAGGAGGAGGGATGAACACTGAAGCTTTCTTT
TRBV6-5	TRBD1	.	TRBJ2-7	14	CASSPGQGTYEQYF	TGTGCCAGCAGCCCGGGACAGGGAACCTACGAGCAGTACTTC
TRBV4-1	TRBD2	.	TRBJ2-7	14	CASSQEALAGEQYF	TGCGCCAGCAGCCAAGAGGCGCTAGCGGGGGAGCAGTACTTC
TRBV6-1	.	.	TRBJ1-2	13	CASSEGGYWGYTF	TGTGCCAGCAGTGAAGGCGGGTATTGGGGCTACACCTTC
TRBV24-1	.	.	TRBJ1-2	16	CATSDLRIRGTYGYTF	TGTGCCACCAGTGATTTGCGCATCCGGGGGACCTATGGCTACACCTTC
TRBV7-2	TRBD1	.	TRBJ1-5	14	CASSLRQGAQPQHF	TGTGCCAGCAGCTTAAGACAGGGGGCACAGCCCCAGCATTTT
TRBV7-3	.	few	TRBJ2-1	14	CASSLTSGDNEQFF	TGTGCCAGCAGCTTAACGTCAGGGGACAATGAGCAGTTCTTC
TRBV21-1	.	.	TRBJ2-7	14	CASRGRTGSYEQYF	TGTGCCAGCAGGGGCCGGACAGGGTCCTACGAGCAGTACTTC
TRBV5-1	.	.	TRBJ1-3	15	CASSLGQRSGNTIYF	TGCGCCAGCAGCTTGGGACAACGCTCTGGAAACACCATATATTTT
TRBV6-2/TRBV6-3	TRBD1	.	TRBJ1-1	11	CASSHGTGPFF	TGTGCCAGCAGTCACGGGACAGGCCCTTTCTTT
TRBV4-3	.	.	TRBJ1-1	15	CASSHEHRRNTEAFF	TGCGCCAGCAGCCACGAACACCGCCGTAACACTGAAGCTTTCTTT
TRBV5-6	TRBD1	.	TRBJ1-4	16	CASSSRVQGAHEKLFF	TGTGCCAGCAGCTCAAGGGTACAGGGGGCGCATGAAAAACTGTTTTTT
TRBV27	.	once	TRBJ2-7	14	CASSDQGKGYEQYF	TGTGCCAGCAGTGACCAGGGAAAGGGCTACGAGCAGTACTTC
TRBV19	TRBD1	.	TRBJ1-3	14	CASRGTGAGNTIYF	TGTGCCAGTAGAGGGACAGGGGCTGGAAACACCATATATTTT
TRBV6-5	.	.	TRBJ1-3	15	CASSYVGGIGNTIYF	TGTGCCAGCAGTTACGTGGGGGGGATTGGAAACACCATATATTTT
TRBV7-3	.	.	TRBJ2-2	12	CASRPSTGELFF	TGTGCCAGCAGACCGAGCACCGGGGAGCTGTTTTTT
TRBV30	.	.	TRBJ2-7	16	CAWMLQTGEGSYEQYF	TGTGCCTGGATGCTCCAGACAGGGGAGGGATCCTACGAGCAGTACTTC
TRBV6-5	.	.	TRBJ1-4	14	CASSSTATNEKLFF	TGTGCCAGCAGCTCGACAGCGACTAATGAAAAACTGTTTTTT
TRBV3-1/TRBV3-2	TRBD1	.	TRBJ2-7	15	CASSPRQGRTYEQYF	TGTGCCAGCAGCCCACGACAGGGAAGGACCTACGAGCAGTACTTC
TRBV12-5	.	.	TRBJ1-1	13	CASGFGGDTEAFF	TGTGCTAGTGGTTTCGGGGGAGACACTGAAGCTTTCTTT
TRBV3-1/TRBV3-2	.	.	TRBJ1-2	13	CASSQSGGYGYTF	TGTGCCAGCAGCCAATCTGGAGGCTATGGCTACACCTTC
TRBV5-5	TRBD1	.	TRBJ2-1	14	CASSFWTGYNEQFF	TGTGCCAGCAGCTTCTGGACAGGGTACAATGAGCAGTTCTTC
TRBV19	.	.	TRBJ1-4	16	CASAQRRSEGREKLFF	TGTGCCAGTGCCCAAAGGCGGTCAGAGGGTAGAGAAAAACTGTTTTTT
TRBV9	.	.	TRBJ1-1	14	CASSVGSQGTEAFF	TGTGCCAGCAGCGTAGGAAGTCAGGGGACTGAAGCTTTCTTT
TRBV11-3	.	.	TRBJ1-1	14	CASSSSRENTEAFF	TGTGCCAGCAGCTCTTCCCGGGAGAACACTGAAGCTTTCTTT
TRBV5-1	.	.	TRBJ2-7	12	CASREDFYEQYF	TGCGCCAGCAGAGAGGATTTCTACGAGCAGTACTTC
TRBV9	.	.	TRBJ1-4	16	CASSVGGRQPGEKLFF	TGTGCCAGCAGCGTAGGCGGGAGGCAGCCGGGAGAAAAACTGTTTTTT
TRBV14	.	.	TRBJ2-7	14	CASSQDPGTYEQYF	TGTGCCAGCAGCCAAGATCCGGGAACCTACGAGCAGTACTTC
TRBV4-2	.	.	TRBJ1-5	15	CASSHKQVSNQPQHF	TGTGCCAGCAGCCATAAACAGGTTAGCAATCAGCCCCAGCATTTT
TRBV12-3/TRBV12-4	.	.	TRBJ1-6	13	CASSLPGNSPLHF	TGTGCCAGCAGTTTACCAGGGAATTCACCCCTCCACTTT
TRBV6-5	.	.	TRBJ1-2	13	CASTEDYGYGYTF	TGTGCCAGCACCGAGGACTACGGCTATGGCTACACCTTC
TRBV30	.	.	TRBJ2-1	15	CAWRPRLGIYNEQFF	TGTGCCTGGAGGCCCCGACTAGGAATATACAATGAGCAGTTCTTC
TRBV7-3	.	.	TRBJ1-1	13	CASSSGASTEAFF	TGTGCCAGCAGCTCAGGGGCATCCACTGAAGCTTTCTTT
TRBV5-1	.	once	TRBJ1-5	14	CASSLDSGDVPQHF	TGCGCCAGCAGCTTGGATTCAGGGGATGTGCCCCAGCATTTT
TRBV14	TRBD1	.	TRBJ1-3	16	CASSQVRTGTGNTIYF	TGTGCCAGCAGCCAAGTTCGGACAGGGACTGGAAACACCATATATTTT
TRBV6-5	TRBD1	.	TRBJ2-2	15	CASSYSWTGVGELFF	TGTGCCAGCAGTTACTCGTGGACAGGGGTCGGGGAGCTGTTTTTT
TRBV6-1	.	once	TRBJ2-3	15	CASSEVQRKTDTQYF	TGTGCCAGCAGTGAAGTCCAGCGCAAGACAGATACGCAGTATTTT
TRBV7-9	.	.	TRBJ2-1	14	CASSFASSYNEQFF	TGTGCCAGCAGCTTTGCCAGCTCCTACAATGAGCAGTTCTTC
TRBV19	TRBD1	.	TRBJ2-7	14	CASSTGQGAYEQYF	TGTGCCAGTAGTACCGGACAGGGGGCGTATGAGCAGTACTTC
TRBV4-1	.	once	TRBJ2-3	15	CASSLRGYGTDTQYF	TGCGCCAGCAGCCTGCGGGGTTACGGCACAGATACGCAGTATTTT
TRBV19	.	few	TRBJ1-3	14	CASKERARRNTIYF	TGTGCCAGTAAAGAGAGGGCAAGGCGAAACACCATATATTTT